This T cell receptor (beta chain) was recovered during a study of T-cell reconstitution after alpha-beta-depleted transplantation in children (TCRdb year 2016). For context, the study as a whole: Using TCR repertoire profiling, the study followed T-cell immune reconstitution in a quantitative way in children after TCRalphabeta/CD19-depleted allogeneic hematopoietic cell transplantation.

Counted from cysteine to phenylalanine, this CDR3 has 13 amino acids. Just the 39-base CDR3 DNA is kept, in frame starting at base 1. The CDR1 and CDR2 encoded by the germline V gene are SGHAT and FQNNGV. The germline ends are 10 bases apart after V is trimmed by 0 bases and J by 10 bases. This clonotype turned up a few times. Its specific antigen is unknown. The record has no base qualities; no much larger clone is one base away. Library preparation used PCR. Sequencing was performed on an Illumina HiSeq 2500. TCR libraries were prepared with molecular barcoding, using unique molecular identifiers to normalize TCRbeta repertoire quantification. TCRdb reprocessing: public reads trimmed at Q25 with fastp, clones called with MiXCR, in-frame beta chains kept. Rows with one shared CDR3 protein collapse into an entry with the most common genes and DNA. The sample table contains around 380,000 distinct CDR3 sequences; only one count was recorded for approximately 10% of them. The ten largest clonotypes hold nearly 5.5% of the sample.

The source was PBMCs from the stem cell graft donor, collected from the stem cell graft. The chain couples TRBV11-2 to TRBJ2-1; no D gene is confidently identified. This TCR was recovered from a human donor who donated a stem cell graft to a child with acute myeloid leukemia. CDR3 protein: CASSLDLDVEQFF. Read as DNA, the sequence is TGTGCCAGCAGCTTAGATCTTGACGTAGAGCAGTTCTTC. The full variable domain, completed from the reference TRBV11-2 and TRBJ2-1 proteins outside the CDR3, reads EAGVAQSPRYKIIEKRQSVAFWCNPISGHATLYWYQQILGQGPKLLIQFQNNGVVDDSQLPKDRFSAERLKGVDSTLKIQPAKLEDSAVYLCASSLDLDVEQFFGPGTRLTVL.